These 8 T cell receptor beta chains were sequenced from one sample in a study of radiation and T cells in renal cell carcinoma. Measured with immunoSEQ multiplex PCR; TCRdb has only the in-frame clones, and not every one. The table includes about 150,000 clones, around 90% detected once. This sample's time point: blood 2 weeks post-SBRT. As for treatment: 15 Gy SBRT to primary tumor, nephrectomy 4 weeks later. The material was blood, obtained from a patient whose treatment included radiotherapy and nephrectomy. All receptors derive from a woman aged 50 to 65 with renal cell carcinoma.

For this clone: Other DNA variants within this sample encode the same CDR3. The chain carries TRBV6-5 and TRBJ2-3; TRBD1 might be the D (5 bases). Germline assignment: CDR1 MNHEY and CDR2 SVGAGI. The CDR3 contains 13 residues. Trimming cost V 6 bases and J 1 base, with 8 bases left between them. The DNA of the CDR3 is TGTGCCAGCAGGGGGCCTGGCACAGATACGCAGTATTTT. It encodes CASRGPGTDTQYF.

The chain links TRBV7-9 to TRBJ1-2; no clear D. V lost 1 base to trimming and J lost 2 bases, with 8 bases between them. Germline values: CDR1 SEHNR, CDR2 FQNEAQ (reference sequence). This CDR3 is built from 14 residues. CDR3 sequence: CASSLGQANYGYTF. DNA for the CDR3: TGTGCCAGCAGCTTAGGTCAGGCGAACTATGGCTACACCTTC. Drawing the rest from reference TRBV7-9 and TRBJ1-2, the complete variable domain is DTGVSQNPRHKITKRGQNVTFRCDPISEHNRLYWYRQTLGQGPEFLTYFQNEAQLEKSRLLSDRFSAERPKGSFSTLEIQRTEQGDSAMYLCASSLGQANYGYTFGSGTRLTVV.

The gene calls are TRBV19 and TRBJ2-7; D may be TRBD2 (5 bases). Germline V gene data show CDR1 as LNHDA and CDR2 as SQIVND (reference sequence). V dropped 6 bases and J dropped 0 bases, with 18 bases sitting between them. CDR3 length: 16 amino acids. The CDR3 loop reads CASSPAGRVYSYEQYF. In DNA form, the CDR3 reads TGTGCCAGTAGCCCCGCGGGTCGGGTGTACTCCTACGAGCAGTACTTC. The whole variable domain, filled in from reference TRBV19 and TRBJ2-7, reads DGGITQSPKYLFRKEGQNVTLSCEQNLNHDAMYWYRQDPGQGLRLIYYSQIVNDFQKGDIAEGYSVSREKKESFPLTVTSAQKNPTAFYLCASSPAGRVYSYEQYFGPGTRLTVT.

The genes are TRBV5-1 and TRBJ2-6; TRBD1 might be the D (5 bases). CDR1 is SGHRS and CDR2 is YFSETQ in the germline V gene. Trimming took 0 bases from V and 0 from J, leaving 16 bases between them. This CDR3 spans 19 amino acids. CDR3 residues: CASSLARTGHNSGANVLTF. CDR3 DNA sequence: TGCGCCAGCAGCTTGGCGAGAACAGGCCATAACTCTGGGGCCAACGTCCTGACTTTC.

The CDR3 spells CASSYTRGGNQPQHF. For the CDR3, the DNA is TGTGCCAGCAGTTACACCCGTGGTGGCAATCAGCCCCAGCATTTT. This chain joins TRBV6-5 and TRBJ1-5, with D unresolved. The CDR3 runs to 15 residues. Trimming took 2 bases from V and 2 from J, leaving 10 bases between them. Germline CDR1 and CDR2: MNHEY and SVGAGI.

For the CDR3, the DNA is TGTGCCAGCAGTCCCGGGACAGGGAACTATGGCTACACCTTC. Protein sequence: CASSPGTGNYGYTF. V is TRBV28 and J is TRBJ1-2, with 9 bases matching TRBD1. CDR1 and CDR2 (germline): MDHEN, SYDVKM. With V trimmed by 5 bases and J by 2 bases, 3 bases remained unmatched. This CDR3 comprises 14 residues.

The rearrangement joins TRBV5-8 to TRBJ2-2; D is uncertain. Germline CDR1 and CDR2: SGHTS and YDEGEE. The CDR3 consists of 13 residues. Trimming removed 3 bases from V and 4 bases from J, with 7 bases in between. DNA for the CDR3: TGTGCCAGCAGCTCAACTTTCACCGGGGAGCTGTTTTTT. Translating gives CASSSTFTGELFF.

The chain carries TRBV7-2 and TRBJ2-5; the D is unclear. This CDR3 contains 14 residues. Germline V gene lookup returns CDR1 SGHTA and CDR2 FQGNSA. V dropped 1 base and J dropped 1 base, with 7 bases sitting between them. This chain's CDR3 is CASSLGSSQETQYF. The CDR3 bases are TGTGCCAGCAGCTTAGGGTCTAGCCAAGAGACCCAGTACTTC. The full variable domain, in which reference TRBV7-2 and TRBJ2-5 provide the parts outside the CDR3, is GAGVSQSPSNKVTEKGKDVELRCDPISGHTALYWYRQSLGQGLEFLIYFQGNSAPDKSGLPSDRFSAERTGGSVSTLTIQRTQQEDSAVYLCASSLGSSQETQYFGPGTRLLVL.